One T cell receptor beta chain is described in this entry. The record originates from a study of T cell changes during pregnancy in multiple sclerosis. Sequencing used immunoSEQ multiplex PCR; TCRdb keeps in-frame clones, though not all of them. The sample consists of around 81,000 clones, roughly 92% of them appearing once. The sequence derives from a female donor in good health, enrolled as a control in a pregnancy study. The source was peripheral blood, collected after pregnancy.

CDR3 protein: CASSLRGAGVGYTF. The CDR3 DNA reads TGTGCCAGCAGCTTGAGAGGGGCAGGGGTCGGCTACACCTTC. The chain is built from TRBV5-4 and TRBJ1-2, with D perhaps matching TRBD1 (6 bases). In germline, CDR1 is SGHNT, CDR2 YYREEE (reference sequence). V lost 1 base, J lost 8 bases, and 15 bases lay in between. CDR3 length: 14 residues.